Each of the 7 T cell receptor beta chains below was sequenced from the same sample in a study of shared clonotypes between healthy human individuals. Clones were read by immunoSEQ multiplex PCR, and TCRdb kept only the in-frame ones, dropping some. The data show 450,000 to 500,000 clones, with about 80% seen just once and approximately 12% held by the top ten. The sequencing input was PBMCs. Receptors were obtained from a woman aged 40 to 50 in good health. Some clones in this sample may be carry-over from other donors' samples.

This clone was found once. This sequence joins TRBV19 and TRBJ2-3, with D perhaps being TRBD1 or TRBD2 (5 bases each). Germline V gives CDR1 LNHDA, CDR2 SQIVND (reference sequence). The CDR3 extends over 14 amino acids. The V and J ends lost 7 bases and 6 bases respectively, with 17 bases between them. The CDR3 DNA follows: TGTGCCAGTACCCTCGGGACCGTAGGGGATACGCAGTATTTT. The encoded protein is CASTLGTVGDTQYF.

The chain recombines TRBV28 with TRBJ2-5; tentatively, D is TRBD1 (7 bases). This CDR3 region has 15 residues. Germline-derived CDR1 and CDR2 are MDHEN and SYDVKM. Trimming pared 3 bases from V and 4 bases from J, leaving 15 bases between. The CDR3 DNA reads as TGTGCCAGCAGTTTCCCCCGGAGGGGGCTAGAGACCCAGTACTTC. This sequence encodes CASSFPRRGLETQYF.

The CDR3 region is CASKRSGHTNEQFF. CDR3 coding DNA: TGTGCCAGCAAGAGGAGCGGGCACACCAATGAGCAGTTCTTC. The chain carries TRBV6-1 and TRBJ2-1, with TRBD2 as a possible D gene (6 bases). Germline V gene sequence: CDR1 MNHNS, CDR2 SASEGT. The V end was cut by 7 bases, the J end by 6 bases, with 16 bases between. The CDR3 consists of 14 residues.

The gene calls are TRBV19 and TRBJ2-7; 10 bases match TRBD1. This CDR3 is 14 amino acids long. The V gene's germline CDR1 is LNHDA and CDR2 SQIVND (reference sequence). The V and J ends lost 4 bases and 4 bases, in that order; junction bases with no gene match: 4. CDR3 coding DNA: TGTGCCAGTAGTACGGACAGGGGGGGGTACGAGCAGTACTTC. It codes for CASSTDRGGYEQYF.

J is TRBJ2-3 and V is TRBV5-4; D is unresolved. V lost 6 bases and J 9 bases, leaving 11 bases between the germline ends. The germline CDR1 and CDR2 sequences are SGHNT and YYREEE (reference sequence). This CDR3 has 11 amino acids. CDR3 coding DNA: TGTGCCAGCACTAACTACGGAACGCAGTATTTT. Protein product: CASTNYGTQYF.

The chain joins TRBV6-1 to TRBJ1-1; no clear D. CDR3 length: 11 amino acids. V dropped 3 bases and J dropped 8 bases, with 7 bases sitting between them. CDR1 is MNHNS and CDR2 is SASEGT in the germline V gene. CDR3 coding DNA: TGTGCCAGCAGTGATCAGCCCGAAGCTTTCTTT. It translates to CASSDQPEAFF.

J is TRBJ2-7 and V is TRBV28; 8 bases are shared with TRBD1. This CDR3 has 15 amino acids. The V and J ends lost 6 bases and 1 base, in that order; junction bases with no gene match: 8. Germline loops: CDR1 MDHEN, CDR2 SYDVKM. CDR3 DNA: TGTGCCAGCAGAACGACAGGGGTTTGGTCCTACGAGCAGTACTTC. The encoded protein is CASRTTGVWSYEQYF. The variable domain in full, completed from reference TRBV28 and TRBJ2-7, reads DVKVTQSSRYLVKRTGEKVFLECVQDMDHENMFWYRQDPGLGLRLIYFSYDVKMKEKGDIPEGYSVSREKKERFSLILESASTNQTSMYLCASRTTGVWSYEQYFGPGTRLTVT.